This T cell receptor beta chain was identified in a study of blood T cell repertoires in COVID-19. Study context: T cells, B-cell-depleted T cells, or PBMCs supplied cDNA or gDNA.

V was trimmed by 6 bases and J by 5 bases, leaving 14 bases between them. This CDR3 comprises 13 residues. Germline V gene sequence: CDR1 SNHLY, CDR2 FYNNEI. Per the study methods: The authors estimated nucleated cell counts from reference gene primer amplification. Produced via immunoSEQ multiplex PCR; TCRdb's table is partial and in-frame only. The V and J calls and the clone size are those of that table, but D and trimming were determined from the DNA. The profile shows around 160,000 clones, around 81% of them singletons. The sequenced sample was peripheral blood. The rearrangement joins TRBV2 to TRBJ2-7, with D perhaps matching TRBD1 (6 bases). This sequence originates from a man in his fifties or sixties with active or convalescent COVID-19. CDR3 sequence: CASSEGHLHEQYF. The CDR3 DNA reads as TGTGCCAGCAGCGAGGGACATCTCCACGAGCAGTACTTC.